Listed here are 24 T cell receptor beta chains from one sample, sequenced in a study of blood T cell repertoires in COVID-19. Sequencing was performed with immunoSEQ multiplex PCR; in TCRdb, only in-frame clones are kept and a portion is missing. The table shows approximately 30,000 clones, with roughly nine tenths occurring only once. The sequencing sample was made of peripheral blood. The source is a human donor in a cohort sampled during active COVID-19.

V and J are TRBV7-8 and TRBJ1-6, with a weak D call TRBD1 (5 bases). The CDR3 is 15 amino acids. V was trimmed by 3 bases and J by 7 bases, leaving 13 bases between them. Germline V CDR1 and CDR2: SGHVS, FQNEAQ. The CDR3 DNA is TGTGCCAGCAGCTTCAGTGGGCAGGGAAATTCACCCCTCCACTTT. Translated: CASSFSGQGNSPLHF.

This CDR3 reads CASSHTGGQSHGYTF. The CDR3 nucleotides read TGTGCCAGCAGCCACACAGGGGGGCAAAGTCATGGCTACACCTTC. This sequence joins TRBV3-1 (or the pseudogene TRBV3-2) and TRBJ1-2; TRBD1 matches at 8 bases. The J segment lost 6 bases and the V segment lost 3 bases, leaving 9 bases of the junction unmatched. The germline V gene encodes CDR1 LGHDT and CDR2 YNNKEL (reference sequence). The CDR3 extends over 15 amino acids.

This clone came up a few times. The chain recombines TRBV6-5 with TRBJ1-2; no clear D gene. Deletions cut 6 bases from V and 4 bases from J, with 12 bases between. Germline assignment: CDR1 MNHEY and CDR2 SVGAGI. The CDR3 loop spans 13 amino acids. CDR3 amino acids: CASRAGLAYGYTF. Written as DNA, the CDR3 is TGTGCCAGCAGAGCGGGTCTCGCCTATGGCTACACCTTC.

The chain uses TRBV18 and TRBJ2-1, with TRBD2 identical over 9 bases. The J segment lost 8 bases and the V segment lost 3 bases, leaving 11 bases of the junction unmatched. The CDR3 has 16 residues. From germline, CDR1 is KGHSH and CDR2 LQKENI. CDR3 sequence (DNA): TGTGCCAGCTCACCGGAGCTAACTAGCGGGCTCTATGAGCAGTTCTTC. This translates into CASSPELTSGLYEQFF. Full variable domain (outside the CDR3, taken from reference TRBV18 and TRBJ2-1): NAGVMQNPRHLVRRRGQEARLRCSPMKGHSHVYWYRQLPEEGLKFMVYLQKENIIDESGMPKERFSAEFPKEGPSILRIQQVVRGDSAAYFCASSPELTSGLYEQFFGPGTRLTVL.

The J gene is TRBJ1-1, the V gene TRBV20-1; D is possibly TRBD1 (6 bases). Between the trimmed V and J ends, which lost 5 bases and 10 bases, there was a span of 11 bases. Germline CDR1 and CDR2: DFQATT and SNEGSKA (reference sequence). This CDR3 has 10 residues. CDR3 in amino acids: CSAEDRVAFF. DNA for the CDR3: TGCAGTGCTGAGGACAGAGTAGCTTTCTTT.

The chain employs TRBV19 and TRBJ2-2; a weak D match, TRBD2 (7 bases). V was clipped by 6 bases and J by 4 bases, with 12 bases between them. The CDR3 runs to 14 residues. Germline loops: CDR1 LNHDA, CDR2 SQIVND (reference sequence). CDR3 nucleotides: TGTGCCAGTAGCGGGGGGCCTCTCACCGGGGAGCTGTTTTTT. Amino acid sequence: CASSGGPLTGELFF.

CDR3 nucleotides: TGTGCCAGCAGCCAAGACTCTATATTCAATCAGCCCCAGCATTTT. It codes for CASSQDSIFNQPQHF. V gene TRBV3-1 (or the pseudogene TRBV3-2) combines with J gene TRBJ1-5; D is undetermined. Germline CDR1 LGHDT, CDR2 YNNKEL (reference sequence). Between the trimmed V and J ends, which lost 0 bases and 3 bases, there was a span of 9 bases. The CDR3 has 15 amino acids.

The chain combines TRBV27 with TRBJ1-5, with D possibly matching TRBD1 (5 bases). Per germline, CDR1 MNHEY and CDR2 SMNVEV (reference sequence). Trimming cost V 6 bases and J 2 bases, with 11 bases left between them. The CDR3 has 14 amino acids. The CDR3 is CASRGVSGNQPQHF. In DNA form, the CDR3 reads TGTGCCAGCAGAGGGGTCTCGGGCAATCAGCCCCAGCATTTT.

The rearrangement joins TRBV7-9 to TRBJ1-1; D may be TRBD1 (5 bases). The CDR3 extends over 13 amino acids. In germline, CDR1 is SEHNR, CDR2 FQNEAQ (reference sequence). Trimming pared 1 base from V and 11 bases from J, leaving 14 bases between. The CDR3 DNA sequence: TGTGCCAGCAGCTTAGATGCGCCCCGGGGGGCTTTCTTT. It yields the protein CASSLDAPRGAFF.

This chain uses TRBV27 with TRBJ1-2; unclear D gene. Trimming removed 2 bases at V and 7 bases at J, with 14 bases between. This CDR3 spans 14 amino acids. Germline CDR1 reads MNHEY; CDR2 reads SMNVEV (reference sequence). The chain's CDR3 is CASSLTPGRIGYTF. CDR3 in DNA: TGTGCCAGCAGTTTAACCCCCGGGAGGATTGGCTACACCTTC.

J is TRBJ2-7 and V is TRBV19; possible D gene TRBD1, 5 bases. The CDR3 is made up of 14 amino acids. Germline V gene data show CDR1 as LNHDA and CDR2 as SQIVND (reference sequence). Between the trimmed V and J ends, which lost 4 bases and 6 bases, there was a span of 16 bases. CDR3 amino acids: CASSTDTGLGEQYF. CDR3 in DNA: TGTGCCAGTAGTACGGACACCGGGCTCGGCGAGCAGTACTTC.

The chain uses TRBV3-1 (or the pseudogene TRBV3-2) and TRBJ2-5, with no clear D. V was shortened by 3 bases and J by 3 bases, with 8 bases between the two germline ends. The germline V gene has CDR1 LGHDT and CDR2 YNNKEL (reference sequence). The CDR3 is made up of 13 amino acids. As DNA, the CDR3 is TGTGCCAGCAGCCATCTTGCGAAAGAGACCCAGTACTTC. As protein: CASSHLAKETQYF.

The V call is TRBV4-3, the J call TRBJ1-5; the D gene is possibly TRBD1 (5 bases). Trimming cost V 0 bases and J 5 bases, with 11 bases left between them. Germline values: CDR1 LGHNA, CDR2 YSLEER. The CDR3 has 15 residues. The CDR3 spells CASSQDRAGHQPQHF. The CDR3 nucleotides are TGCGCCAGCAGCCAAGATAGGGCAGGGCATCAGCCCCAGCATTTT.

A few counts support this clone. The chain has TRBV3-1 (or the pseudogene TRBV3-2) and TRBJ2-3; no reliable D call. Germline V gene lookup returns CDR1 LGHDT and CDR2 YNNKEL (reference sequence). This CDR3 spans 13 amino acids. Trimming took off 1 base at V and 6 bases at J, with 8 bases between the two ends. The CDR3 nucleotides are TGTGCCAGCAGCCAAGGACCCGGGGATACGCAGTATTTT. It yields the protein CASSQGPGDTQYF.

The chain is built from TRBV7-9 and TRBJ2-5, with D perhaps matching TRBD1 (6 bases). Germline CDR1 SEHNR, CDR2 FQNEAQ (reference sequence). The CDR3 covers 13 residues. V was pared by 7 bases and J by 5 bases, with 14 bases between. The CDR3 region is CASIPPGGETQYF. In nucleotides, the CDR3 is TGTGCCAGCATCCCGCCTGGGGGCGAGACCCAGTACTTC.

This clone was found once. The chain employs TRBV7-3 and TRBJ1-1, with 7 bases fitting TRBD1. J was trimmed by 4 bases and V by 5 bases; bases with no gene match: 10. This CDR3 has 15 residues. In germline, CDR1 is SGHTA, CDR2 FQGTGA. The CDR3: CASSPTTGSSTEAFF. CDR3 coding DNA: TGTGCCAGCAGCCCAACGACAGGGTCGAGCACTGAAGCTTTCTTT.

This rearrangement joins TRBV12-3 or TRBV12-4 to TRBJ2-7; D remains unclear. V lost 4 bases and J 3 bases, leaving 4 bases between the germline ends. The CDR3 is 11 amino acids. Here the CDR3 reads CASSSRYEQYF. CDR3 DNA sequence: TGTGCCAGCAGTTCCCGCTACGAGCAGTACTTC.

The J gene is TRBJ2-1, the V gene TRBV5-1; TRBD2 agrees at 8 bases. V shed 0 bases, J shed 7 bases, and the junction held 9 bases outside the gene matches. Germline V gives CDR1 SGHRS, CDR2 YFSETQ. This CDR3 region has 16 residues. The CDR3 DNA sequence: TGCGCCAGCAGCTTGGGGATAGCGGGGAACAATAATGAGCAGTTCTTC. Translation: CASSLGIAGNNNEQFF.

The rearrangement uses TRBV5-4 and TRBJ2-1; 9 bases agree with TRBD1. The CDR3 has 14 amino acids. Germline loops: CDR1 SGHNT, CDR2 YYREEE (reference sequence). V lost 0 bases and J lost 6; bases outside the gene matches: 1. This CDR3 reads CASSLATGGNEQFF. The CDR3 coding sequence is TGTGCCAGCAGCTTGGCGACAGGGGGCAATGAGCAGTTCTTC.

The chain uses TRBV6-6 and TRBJ2-5, with a weak D call TRBD1 (5 bases). This CDR3 is 12 amino acids long. Trimming took off 11 bases at V and 3 bases at J, with 13 bases between the two ends. Germline V gene data show CDR1 as MNHNY and CDR2 as SVGAGI (reference sequence). The CDR3 reads CAEAAGKETQYF. CDR3 DNA: TGTGCCGAGGCGGCAGGGAAAGAGACCCAGTACTTC.

V usage is TRBV7-2 and J usage is TRBJ1-1, with a weak D call TRBD1 (6 bases). The germline CDR1 and CDR2 sequences are SGHTA and FQGNSA. The CDR3 runs to 14 residues. V gave up 4 bases and J gave up 4 bases, with 13 bases separating them. The CDR3 DNA follows: TGTGCCAGCAGCTATACAGGGTTGGGCACTGAAGCTTTCTTT. It specifies CASSYTGLGTEAFF.

The gene calls are TRBV9 and TRBJ1-2; the D gene is possibly TRBD1 (6 bases). The CDR3 runs to 18 residues. V was cut by 3 bases and J by 4 bases, with 25 bases left in between. Per the germline V gene, CDR1 is SGDLS and CDR2 is YYNGEE. The CDR3 here is CASSERGRVDRDFYGYTF. CDR3 coding DNA: TGTGCCAGCAGCGAGAGGGGCAGAGTGGACAGAGATTTCTATGGCTACACCTTC.

For the CDR3, the DNA is TGTGCCAGCAGCTTAACTCTCGAGAAGGAGCAGTTCTTC. It specifies CASSLTLEKEQFF. This sequence joins TRBV7-3 and TRBJ2-1; D call uncertain. The CDR3 contains 13 residues. Germline loops: CDR1 SGHTA, CDR2 FQGTGA. Trimming removed 0 bases at V and 10 bases at J, with 10 bases between.

The V gene is TRBV5-4, the J gene TRBJ1-1; D may be TRBD1 (6 bases). The V end was cut by 0 bases, the J end by 4 bases, with 13 bases between. The CDR3 is 15 amino acids. Germline values: CDR1 SGHNT, CDR2 YYREEE (reference sequence). The CDR3 region has the DNA TGTGCCAGCAGCTTGGAGCTGGGGGGGGCCACTGAAGCTTTCTTT. The encoded protein is CASSLELGGATEAFF.